This T cell receptor (beta chain) is from a study of shared clonotypes between healthy human individuals. Data came from immunoSEQ multiplex PCR; TCRdb stores just in-frame clones and leaves some out. This sample has millions of clones, with about 93% found just once. V was pared by 4 bases and J by 4 bases, with 16 bases between. This CDR3 is built from 15 residues. The germline V gene has CDR1 SEHNR and CDR2 FQNEAQ (reference sequence). CD45RO-negative cells were positively selected for CCR7, leaving out terminally differentiated effector memory CD45RA+ cells. Every donor, a Caucasian adult, lived in Nashville, Tennessee.

This clonotype originated in a man in his late teens or twenties in good health. Some clones in this sample may be carry-over from other donors' samples. V and J are TRBV7-9 and TRBJ1-2, with D tentatively TRBD1 (6 bases). The sequenced sample was naive CD8+ T cells from PBMCs. Written as DNA, the CDR3 is TGTGCCAGCAGCTCTCACGACAGGTACCCCTATGGCTACACCTTC. Translated: CASSSHDRYPYGYTF.